The source of this T cell receptor beta chain is a study of blood T cell repertoires in COVID-19. Study context: Some COVID-19 samples were acute and others convalescent; all came from the United States, Italy and Spain. The analysed material was cDNA or gDNA that came from T cells, B-cell-depleted T cells, or PBMCs.

In the authors' methods: The assay estimated nucleated cells by amplifying reference gene primers. TCRdb's copy holds only in-frame clones and misses some; the assay was immunoSEQ multiplex PCR. V, J and clone size derive from that table, while D and trimming were established from the DNA sequence. This table has under 75,000 clones, about 90% appearing once. The length of the CDR3 is 18 residues. Germline V gene data show CDR1 as SGDLS and CDR2 as YYNGEE. J was trimmed by 3 bases and V by 4 bases; bases with no gene match: 10. The specimen was peripheral blood. The genes are TRBV9 and TRBJ2-3; 14 nucleotides agree with TRBD2. This TCR was recovered from a woman aged 80 or over with active COVID-19. DNA of the CDR3: TGTGCCAGCAGCCCGGGACTAGCGGGGGCCCGGAGGACAGATACGCAGTATTTT. This sequence encodes CASSPGLAGARRTDTQYF.